The rows below give T cell receptor beta chains drawn from one sample of a study of cytomegalovirus exposure and HLA in healthy donors. Assay: immunoSEQ multiplex PCR; the TCRdb copy retains only in-frame clones and omits some. The sample shows 200,000 or so clones, around four fifths of them seen only once. The sequencing input was PBMCs. The source of these receptors is a woman between 50 and 59 years old in good health and CMV-seropositive. Both conserved end residues are part of each CDR3. Each record gives: D gene, clone size, V gene, J gene, CDR3 DNA, CDR3 protein. D genes are given only for firm matches. Only part of the rows carry a size: once, few, many, or a class if the clone is expanded.

>NA|NA|TRBV18|TRBJ2-7
TGTGCCAGCACACCAGTAACAGGGATCGACGAGCAGTACTTC
CASTPVTGIDEQYF
>TRBD2|few|TRBV6-1|TRBJ2-2
TGTGCCAGCAAGGGCACTAGCGGCACCGGGGAGCTGTTTTTT
CASKGTSGTGELFF
>NA|NA|TRBV6-1|TRBJ2-3
TGTGCCAGCAGTGAATTTCGACTACAGGAGGGTACGCAGTATTTT
CASSEFRLQEGTQYF
>TRBD2|NA|TRBV27|TRBJ2-1
TGTGCCAGCAGTTACCGAAGAGCGGGGGGGCAGGGTGAGCAGTTCTTC
CASSYRRAGGQGEQFF
>NA|NA|TRBV10-1|TRBJ2-5
TGCGCCAGCAGCCGTGACAGTCAAGAGACCCAGTACTTC
CASSRDSQETQYF
>TRBD2|NA|TRBV7-9|TRBJ2-1
TGTGCCAGCAGCTTAGTGGATAGCGGGAACAATGAGCAGTTCTTC
CASSLVDSGNNEQFF
>NA|NA|TRBV7-7|TRBJ2-2
TGTGCCAGCAGCTTAAGGAGAACCGGGGAGCTGTTTTTT
CASSLRRTGELFF
>TRBD1|NA|TRBV18|TRBJ2-4
TGTGCCAGCTCACCAGAGGCAGGGGGCTGGAACATTCAGTACTTC
CASSPEAGGWNIQYF
>NA|NA|TRBV10-2|TRBJ2-1
TGCGCCAGCAGTGAGTGGGGAGTTGGCTACAATGAGCAGTTCTTC
CASSEWGVGYNEQFF
>NA|NA|TRBV19|TRBJ1-5
TGTGCCAGTAGTAATTCAGGGGCTAATCAGCCCCAGCATTTT
CASSNSGANQPQHF
>NA|NA|TRBV6-5|TRBJ2-1
TGTGCCAGCAGTTCCCCAGGGGTTGAGCAGTTCTTC
CASSSPGVEQFF
>NA|few|TRBV6-5|TRBJ1-5
TGTGCCAGCAGTCCAGGGGGCAATCAGCCCCAGCATTTT
CASSPGGNQPQHF
>NA|NA|TRBV4-3|TRBJ2-7
TGCGCCAGCAGCCAAGACTCGGGTTACGAGCAGTACTTC
CASSQDSGYEQYF
>TRBD2|NA|TRBV7-9|TRBJ2-1
TGTGCCAGCAGCCTCCCGGGTAGCGGGAGGGAGAGTGAGCAGTTCTTC
CASSLPGSGRESEQFF
>NA|NA|TRBV2|TRBJ1-5
TGTGCCAGCAGTGGGGAGGCCCGCAATCAGCCCCAGCATTTT
CASSGEARNQPQHF
>TRBD2|NA|TRBV5-1|TRBJ2-2
TGCGCCAGCAGCAGGGGTTCTAGCGGCCCGAACACCGGGGAGCTGTTTTTT
CASSRGSSGPNTGELFF
>NA|NA|TRBV29-1|TRBJ1-5
TGCAGCGTTGTGGGGCAGACGAGCAATCAGCCCCAGCATTTT
CSVVGQTSNQPQHF
>TRBD1|NA|TRBV4-1|TRBJ2-1
TGCGCCAGCAGCCCCCGAGGGGACAGGACCGCCTACAATGAGCAGTTCTTC
CASSPRGDRTAYNEQFF
>TRBD1|NA|TRBV5-5|TRBJ1-4
TGTGCCAGCAGCTTTACAGGGGGGGATGAAAAACTGTTTTTT
CASSFTGGDEKLFF
>NA|NA|TRBV9|TRBJ2-7
TGTGCCAGCAGCGAGGCAGGGGTAGGCTGCGAGCAGTACTTC
CASSEAGVGCEQYF
>TRBD2|NA|TRBV7-6|TRBJ2-7
TGTGCCAGCAGCTTAGGGACTAGCGGGATCTCGTACGAGCAGTACTTC
CASSLGTSGISYEQYF
>NA|NA|TRBV4-1|TRBJ1-5
TGCGCCAGCAGCCAAGTTGGCCAACAGCCCCAGCATTTT
CASSQVGQQPQHF
>TRBD1|NA|TRBV7-2|TRBJ2-1
TGTGCCAGCAGCTCTGACAGGGGGACAAAGGGGCAGTTCTTC
CASSSDRGTKGQFF
>NA|NA|TRBV19|TRBJ1-3
TGTGCCAGTACTACGATAAGCTCTGGAAACACCATATATTTT
CASTTISSGNTIYF
>NA|NA|TRBV19|TRBJ2-7
TGTGCCAGTAGTACCCGGGACAGTCTAGCGGGCTACCGCGAGCAGTACTTC
CASSTRDSLAGYREQYF
>NA|NA|TRBV18|TRBJ1-3
TGTGCCAGCTCACCACAGACAGACTCTGGAAACACCATATATTTT
CASSPQTDSGNTIYF
>NA|NA|TRBV19|TRBJ2-3
TGTGCCAGTAGTACCGTAGATACGCAGTATTTT
CASSTVDTQYF